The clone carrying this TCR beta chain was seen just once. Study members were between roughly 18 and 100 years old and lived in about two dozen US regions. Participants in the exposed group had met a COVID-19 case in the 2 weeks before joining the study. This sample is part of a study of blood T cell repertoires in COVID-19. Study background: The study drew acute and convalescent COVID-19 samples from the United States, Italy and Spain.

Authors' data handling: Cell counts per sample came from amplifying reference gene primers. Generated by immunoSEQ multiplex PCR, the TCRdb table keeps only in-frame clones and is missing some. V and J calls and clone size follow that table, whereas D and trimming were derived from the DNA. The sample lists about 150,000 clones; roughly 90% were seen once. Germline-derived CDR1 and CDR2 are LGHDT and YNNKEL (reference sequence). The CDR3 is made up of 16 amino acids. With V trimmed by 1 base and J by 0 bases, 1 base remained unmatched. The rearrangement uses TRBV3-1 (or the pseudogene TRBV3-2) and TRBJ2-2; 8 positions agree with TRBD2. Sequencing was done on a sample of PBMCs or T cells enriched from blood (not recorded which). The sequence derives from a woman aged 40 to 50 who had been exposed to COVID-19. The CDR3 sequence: CASSQGLATNTGELFF. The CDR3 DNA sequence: TGTGCCAGCAGCCAAGGACTAGCGACGAACACCGGGGAGCTGTTTTTT.